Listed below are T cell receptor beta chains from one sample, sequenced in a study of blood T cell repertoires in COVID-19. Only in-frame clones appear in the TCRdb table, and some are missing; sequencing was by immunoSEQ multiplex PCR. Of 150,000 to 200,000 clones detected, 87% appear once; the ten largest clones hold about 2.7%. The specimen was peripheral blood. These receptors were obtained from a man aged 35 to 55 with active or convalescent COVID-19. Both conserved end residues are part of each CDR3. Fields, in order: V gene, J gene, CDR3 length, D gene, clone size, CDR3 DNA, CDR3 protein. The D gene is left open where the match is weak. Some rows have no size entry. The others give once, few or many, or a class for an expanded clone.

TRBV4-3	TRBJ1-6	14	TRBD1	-	TGCGCCAGCAGCCCCGGGACAGCTATTTCACCCCTCCACTTT	CASSPGTAISPLHF
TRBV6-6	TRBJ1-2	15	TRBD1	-	TGTGCCAGCAGTTCCAAGGACAGGGGCAACTATGGCTACACCTTC	CASSSKDRGNYGYTF
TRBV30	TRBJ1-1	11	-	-	TGTGCCTGGAGCCAACAGGCTGAAGCTTTCTTT	CAWSQQAEAFF
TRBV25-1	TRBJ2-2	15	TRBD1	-	TGTGCCAGCAGTGCCCGGGACAGGGTCACCGGGGAGCTGTTTTTT	CASSARDRVTGELFF
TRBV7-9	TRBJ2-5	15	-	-	TGTGCCAGCAGCCGGGTGGGGGGTAGGCAAGAGACCCAGTACTTC	CASSRVGGRQETQYF
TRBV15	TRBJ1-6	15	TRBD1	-	TGTGCCACCAGCAGAGAACAGGGGTATAATTCACCCCTCCACTTT	CATSREQGYNSPLHF
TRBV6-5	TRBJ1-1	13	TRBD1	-	TGTGCCAGCAGAGGGACAGTCAACACTGAAGCTTTCTTT	CASRGTVNTEAFF
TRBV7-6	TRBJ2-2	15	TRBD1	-	TGTGCCAGCAGCCCCCGGGACAGGGTCACCGGGGAGCTGTTTTTT	CASSPRDRVTGELFF
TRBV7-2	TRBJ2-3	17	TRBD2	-	TGTGCCAGCAGCCCCCGCGGGGGGGCGCTGGGTGGAGATACGCAGTATTTT	CASSPRGGALGGDTQYF
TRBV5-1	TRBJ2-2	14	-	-	TGCGCCAGCAGCTTGACAGGTCCCACCGGGGAGCTGTTTTTT	CASSLTGPTGELFF
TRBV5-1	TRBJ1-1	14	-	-	TGCGCCAGCAGCTTGCTGCGTGGGAACACTGAAGCTTTCTTT	CASSLLRGNTEAFF
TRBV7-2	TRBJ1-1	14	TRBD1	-	TGTGCCAGCAGCTCGGGGACAGGACCCTTTGAAGCTTTCTTT	CASSSGTGPFEAFF
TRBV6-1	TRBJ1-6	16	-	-	TGTGCCAGCAGTGAAGCGGGGGGTTTGGGAAATTCACCCCTCCACTTT	CASSEAGGLGNSPLHF
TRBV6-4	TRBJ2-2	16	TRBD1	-	TGTGCCAGCAGGCCACAGGGGCACCGTGATGCCGGGGAGCTGTTTTTT	CASRPQGHRDAGELFF
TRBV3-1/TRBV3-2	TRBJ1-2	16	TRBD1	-	TGTGCCAGCAGCCAAAAAGGTAACAGGGGTACCTATGGCTACACCTTC	CASSQKGNRGTYGYTF
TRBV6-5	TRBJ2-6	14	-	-	TGTGCCAGCAGCGCGATCTCTGGGGCCAACGTCCTGACTTTC	CASSAISGANVLTF
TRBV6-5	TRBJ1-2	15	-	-	TGTGCCAGCACCCCCCGGAGGACGGAAAACTATGGCTACACCTTC	CASTPRRTENYGYTF
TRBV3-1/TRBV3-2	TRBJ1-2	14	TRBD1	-	TGTGCCAGCAGCCTAAGTTACAGGGGCTATGGCTACACCTTC	CASSLSYRGYGYTF
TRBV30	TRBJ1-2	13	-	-	TGTGCCTGGAGCGTTTCTGGGCCTTATGGCTACACCTTC	CAWSVSGPYGYTF
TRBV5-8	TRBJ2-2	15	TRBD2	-	TGTGCCAGCAGCTCGAGCGGGGGGGCCGCCGGGGAGCTGTTTTTT	CASSSSGGAAGELFF
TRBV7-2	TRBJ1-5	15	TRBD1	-	TGTGCCAGCAGCGCAGGACAGGGGGGCAATCAGCCCCAGCATTTT	CASSAGQGGNQPQHF
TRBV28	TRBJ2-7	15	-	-	TGTGCCAGCACCTCATTAGGCCCCGGGAACTACGAGCAGTACTTC	CASTSLGPGNYEQYF
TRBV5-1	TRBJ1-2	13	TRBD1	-	TGCGCCAGCAGCTTGCAGGGGGCGGAAGGCTACACCTTC	CASSLQGAEGYTF
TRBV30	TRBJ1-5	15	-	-	TGTGCCTGGAGTGTACGTGGGGGCCTCAATCAGCCCCAGCATTTT	CAWSVRGGLNQPQHF
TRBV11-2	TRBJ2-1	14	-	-	TGTGCCAGCAGTCCTTTGGGCGGGTACAATGAGCAGTTCTTC	CASSPLGGYNEQFF
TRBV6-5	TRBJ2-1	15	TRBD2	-	TGTGCCAGCAGCCGCGGGGGACCTTCCTACAATGAGCAGTTCTTC	CASSRGGPSYNEQFF
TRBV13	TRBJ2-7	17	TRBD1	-	TGTGCCAGCAGCTTAGGGTCCCTCAGGGGGAGCCCCTACGAGCAGTACTTC	CASSLGSLRGSPYEQYF
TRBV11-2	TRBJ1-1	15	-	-	TGTGCCAGCAGCTTAACTCCCGGGGGGAACACTGAAGCTTTCTTT	CASSLTPGGNTEAFF
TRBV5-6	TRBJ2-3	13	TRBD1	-	TGTGCCAGCAGCCCCGACAGGGCCGATACGCAGTATTTT	CASSPDRADTQYF
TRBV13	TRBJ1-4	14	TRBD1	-	TGTGCCAGCAGCTTGACAGGGCGTAATGAAAAACTGTTTTTT	CASSLTGRNEKLFF
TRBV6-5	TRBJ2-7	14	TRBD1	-	TGTGCCAGCAAGGGACAGGACTTTAGCTACGAGCAGTACTTC	CASKGQDFSYEQYF
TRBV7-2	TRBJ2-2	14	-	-	TGTGCCAGCAGCTTAGCGCGTGGCACCGGGGAGCTGTTTTTT	CASSLARGTGELFF
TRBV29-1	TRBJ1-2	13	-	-	TGCAGCGTTGAAGAGCTCAGGGACTATGGCTACACCTTC	CSVEELRDYGYTF
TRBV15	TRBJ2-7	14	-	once	TGTGCCACCAGCAGCGAGTACCCCTCCTACGAGCAGTACTTC	CATSSEYPSYEQYF
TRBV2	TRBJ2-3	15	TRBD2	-	TGTGCCAGCAGTGTATCTAGCGGGGGGGCCGATACGCAGTATTTT	CASSVSSGGADTQYF
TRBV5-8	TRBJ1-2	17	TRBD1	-	TGTGCCAGCAGCCGCGAAAGAACAGGACAGGAAAACTATGGCTACACCTTC	CASSRERTGQENYGYTF
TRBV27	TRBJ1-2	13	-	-	TGTGCCAGCAGTTTATCGGGAGGGTATGGCTACACCTTC	CASSLSGGYGYTF
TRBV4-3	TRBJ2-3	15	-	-	TGCGCCAGCAGCCAAGGCCCATCTGCGGGGGATACGCAGTATTTT	CASSQGPSAGDTQYF
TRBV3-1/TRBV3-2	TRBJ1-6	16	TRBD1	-	TGTGCCAGCAGACCCACAGGGGGCGGTGGTAATTCACCCCTCCACTTT	CASRPTGGGGNSPLHF
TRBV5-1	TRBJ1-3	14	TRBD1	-	TGCGCCAGCAGCTATGACAGGGTTGGAAACACCATATATTTT	CASSYDRVGNTIYF
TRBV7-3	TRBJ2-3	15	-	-	TGTGCCAGCAGCCCTTTGGGGACTAGCACAGATACGCAGTATTTT	CASSPLGTSTDTQYF
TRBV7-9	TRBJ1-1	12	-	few	TGTGCCAGCAGCTCTGGGGCGCCTGAAGCTTTCTTT	CASSSGAPEAFF
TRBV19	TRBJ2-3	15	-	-	TGTGCCAGTAGTAGCCCAGGCGGGGGCACAGATACGCAGTATTTT	CASSSPGGGTDTQYF
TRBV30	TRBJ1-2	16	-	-	TGTGCCTGGAGTGTAATGTTTTTAAAGCGGGGCTATGGCTACACCTTC	CAWSVMFLKRGYGYTF
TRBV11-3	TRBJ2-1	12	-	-	TGTGCCAGCAGCTCCGACGGGAATGAGCAGTTCTTC	CASSSDGNEQFF
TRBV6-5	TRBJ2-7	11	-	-	TGTGCCAGCAGGGGCTTCAACGAGCAGTACTTC	CASRGFNEQYF
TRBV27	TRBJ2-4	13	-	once	TGTGCCAGCAGTTCCAGGGAGGGGGACATTCAGTACTTC	CASSSREGDIQYF
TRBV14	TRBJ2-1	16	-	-	TGTGCCAGCAGCCAAGGCCCGCGCGGGGCGAGGAATGAGCAGTTCTTC	CASSQGPRGARNEQFF
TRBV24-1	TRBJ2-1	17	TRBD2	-	TGTGCCACCAGTGTCGGCCGGGGGGGAAGCTCCTACAATGAGCAGTTCTTC	CATSVGRGGSSYNEQFF
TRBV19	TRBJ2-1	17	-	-	TGTGCCAGTAGTATAGTAGTGGGGAGCCCTAGTTACAATGAGCAGTTCTTC	CASSIVVGSPSYNEQFF
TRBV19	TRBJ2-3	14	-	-	TGTGCCAGTAGTATAGACCGACTAGTTCAGGCGCAGTATTTT	CASSIDRLVQAQYF